This TCR beta chain comes out of a study of CD8 T cells in ankylosing spondylitis. Whole-study results and caveats: What seemed typical of ankylosing spondylitis blood was a TCR beta motif built from roughly eight highly homologous variants. In reactive arthritis synovial fluid and blood, some motif variants had been reported before.

Via MiXCR, TCRdb re-called the 5' RACE reads, giving one row per CDR3 protein. The top ten clones hold approximately 0.93% of a sample with about 440,000 distinct CDR3 sequences, 17% of them seen once. The CDR3 runs 12 residues. The V gene lost 3 bases and the J gene lost 7 bases, with 9 bases spanning the gap. As regards this clonotype: Antigen unknown.

The sequenced material came from blood, either unsorted or a sorted T cell fraction (not recorded which). This sequence joins TRBV12-3 or TRBV12-4 and TRBJ2-5; D gene unclear. The source of this sequence is a male donor with ankylosing spondylitis. The CDR3 loop reads CASSFSPGTQYF. DNA for the CDR3: TGTGCCAGCAGTTTCTCCCCAGGGACCCAGTACTTC.